The source of this T cell receptor beta chain is a study of post-analysis software for immune sequencing data. Findings and caveats of the study: Multiple sclerosis was associated with a significant reduction in normalized Chao1 diversity relative to controls. Patients showed TRBV5-6, TRBV5-1 and TRBV20-1 among five TRBV segments more frequent than in controls. Clustering by F measure revealed strong co-clustering among samples prepared together in one batch.

Germline V CDR1 and CDR2: SGHRS, YFSETQ. Trimming at V came to 1 base and at J to 4 bases, leaving 9 bases not matched to a gene. This CDR3 contains 16 residues. Concerning this clonotype itself: The antigen remains unidentified.

Sequencing libraries made from TCR beta cDNA carried unique molecular identifiers. TCRdb re-called the PCR reads with MiXCR, one entry per CDR3 protein. The sample has about 460,000 distinct CDR3 sequences, under 55% seen once. This sequence originates from a girl aged 5-17 years with multiple sclerosis. The chain is built from TRBV5-1 and TRBJ2-3; the match to TRBD2 covers 7 bases. Material: blood. CDR3 coding DNA: TGCGCCAGCAGCTTGCAGGGACTACGAGTGGCAGATACGCAGTATTTT. This sequence encodes CASSLQGLRVADTQYF. The full variable domain, in which reference TRBV5-1 and TRBJ2-3 provide the parts outside the CDR3, is KAGVTQTPRYLIKTRGQQVTLSCSPISGHRSVSWYQQTPGQGLQFLFEYFSETQRNKGNFPGRFSGRQFSNSRSEMNVSTLELGDSALYLCASSLQGLRVADTQYFGPGTRLTVL.